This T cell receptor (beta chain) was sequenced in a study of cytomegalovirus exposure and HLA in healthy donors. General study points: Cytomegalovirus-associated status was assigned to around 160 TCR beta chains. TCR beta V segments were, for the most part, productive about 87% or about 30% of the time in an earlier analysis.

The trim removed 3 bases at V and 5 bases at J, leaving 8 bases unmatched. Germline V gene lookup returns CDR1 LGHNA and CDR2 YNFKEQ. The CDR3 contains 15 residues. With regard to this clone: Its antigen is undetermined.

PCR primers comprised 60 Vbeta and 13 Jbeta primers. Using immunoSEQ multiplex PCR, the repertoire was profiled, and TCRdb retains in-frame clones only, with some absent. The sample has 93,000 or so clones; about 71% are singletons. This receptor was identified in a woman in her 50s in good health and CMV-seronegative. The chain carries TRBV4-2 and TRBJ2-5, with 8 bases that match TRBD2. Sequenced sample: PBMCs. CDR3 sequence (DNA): TGTGCCAGCAGCCAGGGGGTCGGGGGGGCGGAGACCCAGTACTTC. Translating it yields CASSQGVGGAETQYF.